Presented here are 30 T cell receptor beta chains from one specimen sequenced in a study of blood T cell repertoires in COVID-19. TCRdb's copy holds only in-frame clones and misses some; the assay was immunoSEQ multiplex PCR. The sample consists of 130,000 or so clones, about 86% of them appearing once. The material sequenced was peripheral blood. The receptors come from a woman between 50 and 59 years old with acute or convalescent COVID-19.

This chain links TRBV5-1 with TRBJ1-1; 9 bases map to TRBD1. This CDR3 is 14 amino acids long. The V segment lost 3 bases and the J segment 5 bases; nucleotides outside the gene matches: 5. Germline values: CDR1 SGHRS, CDR2 YFSETQ. CDR3 region: CASSSRQGETEAFF. As DNA, the CDR3 is TGCGCCAGCAGCTCACGACAGGGGGAAACTGAAGCTTTCTTT.

The chain recombines TRBV24-1 with TRBJ2-7, with D perhaps TRBD1 (6 bases). The germline CDR1 and CDR2 sequences are KGHDR and SFDVKD. V gave up 4 bases and J gave up 2 bases, with 11 bases separating them. The CDR3 totals 14 residues. The CDR3 sequence: CATSDPDSPYEQYF. The CDR3, as DNA: TGTGCCACCAGTGACCCGGACAGTCCCTACGAGCAGTACTTC.

This chain connects TRBV18 to TRBJ2-5, with 9 bases that match TRBD1. V trimming: 3 bases; J trimming: 5 bases; junction bases outside the gene matches: 7. Germline values: CDR1 KGHSH, CDR2 LQKENI. CDR3 length: 15 amino acids. CDR3 in DNA: TGTGCCAGCTCACCCTCCCGGGACAGGGCGGAGACCCAGTACTTC. Amino acids: CASSPSRDRAETQYF. Together with reference TRBV18 and TRBJ2-5, the CDR3 gives the full variable domain: NAGVMQNPRHLVRRRGQEARLRCSPMKGHSHVYWYRQLPEEGLKFMVYLQKENIIDESGMPKERFSAEFPKEGPSILRIQQVVRGDSAAYFCASSPSRDRAETQYFGPGTRLLVL.

This chain joins TRBV7-6 and TRBJ2-1, with TRBD2 identical over 10 bases. Trimming took 2 bases from V and 0 from J; bases not matched to a gene: 10. CDR3 length: 19 residues. From germline, CDR1 is SGHVS and CDR2 FNYEAQ. The CDR3 sequence: CASSLRLAGDVSSYNEQFF. Here the CDR3 DNA reads TGTGCCAGCAGCTTACGTCTAGCGGGGGACGTCAGCTCCTACAATGAGCAGTTCTTC.

This chain connects TRBV19 to TRBJ1-3; D unclear. Germline CDR1 and CDR2: LNHDA and SQIVND (reference sequence). V lost 8 bases and J lost 0, with 14 bases in between. CDR3 length: 15 residues. For the CDR3, the DNA is TGTGCCAGTTTCCCCGGAGCCCACTCTGGAAACACCATATATTTT. It translates to CASFPGAHSGNTIYF.

V usage is TRBV5-1 and J usage is TRBJ2-5, with 7 bases lining up with TRBD2. The CDR3 consists of 13 residues. CDR1 is SGHRS and CDR2 is YFSETQ in the germline V gene. The junction had 2 bases not matched to a gene; V was cut back by 3 bases and J by 3 bases. For the CDR3, the DNA is TGCGCCAGCAGCTGGGCGGGGGAAGAGACCCAGTACTTC. This codes for CASSWAGEETQYF.

J is TRBJ2-2 and V is TRBV3-1 (or the pseudogene TRBV3-2); D remains unclear. The CDR3 extends over 14 amino acids. In germline, CDR1 is LGHDT, CDR2 YNNKEL (reference sequence). V lost 3 bases and J 2 bases, leaving 7 bases between the germline ends. CDR3 DNA sequence: TGTGCCAGCAGCCAGTCAGTAAACACCGGGGAGCTGTTTTTT. Translated: CASSQSVNTGELFF.

CDR3 in amino acids: CASSQDARGSYEQYF. The CDR3, as DNA: TGCGCCAGCAGCCAAGATGCTCGGGGCTCCTACGAGCAGTACTTC. V gene TRBV4-3 combines with J gene TRBJ2-7, with a weak D call TRBD2 (5 bases). Germline V gene sequence: CDR1 LGHNA, CDR2 YSLEER. V gave up 0 bases and J gave up 0 bases, with 9 bases separating them. This CDR3 has 15 residues.

The V call is TRBV18, the J call TRBJ1-5; D possibly corresponds to TRBD1 (5 bases). Germline loops: CDR1 KGHSH, CDR2 LQKENI. The ends were cut back, 2 bases at V and 6 bases at J, with 11 bases in the middle. The CDR3 is 14 amino acids. The CDR3 region is CASSPMGLGQPQHF. CDR3 coding DNA: TGTGCCAGCTCACCAATGGGGCTAGGTCAGCCCCAGCATTTT.

V and J are TRBV9 and TRBJ2-5, with 11 bases that match TRBD2. This CDR3 is built from 16 residues. The germline V gene encodes CDR1 SGDLS and CDR2 YYNGEE. V shed 4 bases and J 1 base; nucleotides not matched to a gene: 6. The CDR3: CASSKLAGVPQETQYF. CDR3 DNA: TGTGCCAGCAGCAAACTAGCGGGAGTACCCCAAGAGACCCAGTACTTC.

The chain carries TRBV11-3 and TRBJ2-3; no definite D call. In germline, CDR1 is SGHNT, CDR2 YENEEA. This CDR3 has 12 amino acids. Between the trimmed V and J ends, which lost 4 bases and 5 bases, there was a span of 7 bases. CDR3 nucleotides: TGTGCCAGCAGCTCCACGGGAGATACGCAGTATTTT. Translated: CASSSTGDTQYF.

The genes are TRBV6-5 and TRBJ1-1, with D perhaps TRBD1 (6 bases). V was cut by 4 bases and J by 0 bases, with 12 bases left in between. The V gene's germline CDR1 is MNHEY and CDR2 SVGAGI. The CDR3 has 15 residues. CDR3 in DNA: TGTGCCAGCAGTTCAACAGGGTATGTGAACACTGAAGCTTTCTTT. This codes for CASSSTGYVNTEAFF.

V and J are TRBV30 and TRBJ2-1; possibly TRBD2 for D (6 bases). The CDR3 has 16 amino acids. V was pared by 1 base and J by 0 bases, with 13 bases between. The germline CDR1 and CDR2 sequences are GTSNPN and SVGIG (reference sequence). The chain's CDR3 is CAWSAPLASSYNEQFF. CDR3 DNA sequence: TGTGCCTGGAGTGCCCCTCTAGCGAGCTCCTACAATGAGCAGTTCTTC.

The genes are TRBV19 and TRBJ2-2; 12 bases align to TRBD2. There are 22 residues in the CDR3. Germline assignment: CDR1 LNHDA and CDR2 SQIVND (reference sequence). The V and J ends lost 7 bases and 4 bases, in that order; junction bases with no gene match: 25. CDR3 nucleotides: TGTGCCAGTACCACGGAGATGAGACTAGCGGGGGCCTCACGGGTGGTCACCGGGGAGCTGTTTTTT. Its translation: CASTTEMRLAGASRVVTGELFF.

The DNA of the CDR3 is TGTGCCAGCAGCTTGCGGACAGATTACTATGGCTACACCTTC. Its translation: CASSLRTDYYGYTF. The chain links TRBV13 to TRBJ1-2; TRBD1 is a possible D gene (6 bases). The CDR3 runs to 14 residues. Germline CDR1 PRHDT, CDR2 FYEKMQ (reference sequence). The V gene lost 3 bases and the J gene lost 3 bases, with 11 bases spanning the gap.

V and J are TRBV7-8 and TRBJ1-3; 9 nucleotides agree with TRBD1. The germline V gene encodes CDR1 SGHVS and CDR2 FQNEAQ. Trimming at V came to 4 bases and at J to 6 bases, leaving 4 bases not matched to a gene. The CDR3 runs 14 residues. The CDR3 sequence: CASSSNRGLNTIYF. The CDR3 DNA reads as TGTGCCAGCAGCTCAAACAGGGGGCTAAACACCATATATTTT.

The chain links TRBV5-1 to TRBJ2-1, with 14 bases aligning to TRBD2. This CDR3 is 17 amino acids long. Germline V gives CDR1 SGHRS, CDR2 YFSETQ. With 7 bases clipped from V and 3 bases from J, the junction kept 9 bases outside the gene matches. The CDR3 protein is CASATGTSGRIYNEQFF. The CDR3 nucleotides read TGCGCCAGCGCAACCGGGACTAGCGGGAGAATCTACAATGAGCAGTTCTTC.

The V call is TRBV6-5, the J call TRBJ1-1, with no clear D. Per germline, CDR1 MNHEY and CDR2 SVGAGI. The CDR3 runs 12 residues. The V and J ends lost 5 bases and 8 bases respectively, with 12 bases between them. The CDR3 coding sequence is TGTGCCAGCAGTCGGAAGGACTTCGAAGCTTTCTTT. Its translation is CASSRKDFEAFF.

The chain is built from TRBV5-1 and TRBJ2-5; the D gene is possibly TRBD2 (5 bases). CDR3 size: 14 residues. V lost 5 bases and J 2 bases, leaving 13 bases between the germline ends. Germline CDR1 and CDR2: SGHRS and YFSETQ. CDR3 in DNA: TGCGCCAGCAGTCCCGTCGGGGAGCAAGAGACCCAGTACTTC. This gives the protein CASSPVGEQETQYF.

The rearrangement links TRBV2 to TRBJ1-2, with D unresolved. The V end was cut by 1 base, the J end by 14 bases, with 11 bases between. Germline CDR1 and CDR2: SNHLY and FYNNEI. This CDR3 region has 11 residues. The CDR3 loop is CASSEGTPITF. The CDR3 DNA reads TGTGCCAGCAGTGAAGGGACTCCCATTACCTTC.

The chain uses TRBV3-1 (or the pseudogene TRBV3-2) and TRBJ2-5; D perhaps matches TRBD1 (6 bases). Trimming removed 3 bases at V and 0 bases at J, with 17 bases between. The length of the CDR3 is 17 residues. Germline CDR1 and CDR2: LGHDT and YNNKEL (reference sequence). The CDR3 DNA reads TGTGCCAGCAGCCATTGGACAGAAATTGTTTACCAAGAGACCCAGTACTTC. It specifies CASSHWTEIVYQETQYF.

The V call is TRBV5-1, the J call TRBJ1-2; D is perhaps TRBD1 (6 bases). Per the germline V gene, CDR1 is SGHRS and CDR2 is YFSETQ. The V end lost 0 bases, the J end lost 5 bases, and 14 bases lay between the germline ends. The CDR3 runs to 15 residues. The CDR3 reads CASSLEAGTFYGYTF. DNA of the CDR3: TGCGCCAGCAGCTTGGAGGCAGGGACATTTTATGGCTACACCTTC.

This clone was seen a single time. The chain couples TRBV4-2 to TRBJ2-7; D may be TRBD2 (6 bases). The CDR3 is made up of 14 amino acids. V lost 0 bases and J lost 0, with 6 bases in between. Germline-derived CDR1 and CDR2 are LGHNA and YNFKEQ. The CDR3 DNA follows: TGTGCCAGCAGCCAAGAGGAGGGCTCCTACGAGCAGTACTTC. Translation: CASSQEEGSYEQYF.

The chain combines TRBV5-6 with TRBJ1-2; maybe TRBD1 (5 bases). The CDR3 consists of 14 residues. V gave up 1 base and J gave up 6 bases, with 13 bases separating them. Germline V gene lookup returns CDR1 SGHDT and CDR2 YYEEEE. CDR3 nucleotide sequence: TGTGCCAGCAGCTTGAACAGGAGAGAGCATGGCTACACCTTC. Translating gives CASSLNRREHGYTF.

The chain carries TRBV12-2 and TRBJ1-1. TRBV12-2 is listed as a pseudogene. This CDR3 is 13 amino acids long. The CDR3 loop is CTSRLGVGREAFF. The CDR3 coding sequence is TGTACAAGTCGCTTAGGCGTTGGGAGGGAAGCTTTCTTT.

The gene calls are TRBV2 and TRBJ1-1; D possibly corresponds to TRBD1 (5 bases). V gave up 6 bases and J gave up 0 bases, with 11 bases separating them. CDR3 length: 14 amino acids. CDR1 is SNHLY and CDR2 is FYNNEI in the germline V gene. CDR3 coding DNA: TGTGCCAGCAGCGGGGGACTAATGAACACTGAAGCTTTCTTT. This translates into CASSGGLMNTEAFF.

This clone showed up just a few times. The rearrangement links TRBV6-5 to TRBJ1-1, with TRBD1 matching 7 bases. The V segment lost 11 bases and the J segment 4 bases; nucleotides outside the gene matches: 10. The CDR3 runs to 13 residues. The germline CDR1 and CDR2 sequences are MNHEY and SVGAGI. The DNA for the CDR3 is TGTGCCGGCACAACGGACAGGAGCACTGAAGCTTTCTTT. This gives the protein CAGTTDRSTEAFF.

In DNA form, the CDR3 reads TGTGCCAGCAGCTTATCTAGCCCAATCCGCACAGATACGCAGTATTTT. Its translation: CASSLSSPIRTDTQYF. The rearrangement uses TRBV7-2 and TRBJ2-3; D perhaps matches TRBD2 (5 bases). V was shortened by 2 bases and J by 1 base, with 13 bases between the two germline ends. The CDR3 runs 16 residues. Germline CDR1 is SGHTA and CDR2 is FQGNSA.

The J gene is TRBJ1-2, the V gene TRBV19; tentatively, D is TRBD1 (6 bases). V was shortened by 1 base and J by 4 bases, with 16 bases between the two germline ends. The CDR3 consists of 16 residues. The germline V gene encodes CDR1 LNHDA and CDR2 SQIVND (reference sequence). The CDR3 loop is CASSIGAGTSRYGYTF. The CDR3 bases are TGTGCCAGTAGTATAGGGGCAGGGACAAGTCGCTATGGCTACACCTTC. Full variable domain (missing parts from reference TRBV19 and TRBJ1-2): DGGITQSPKYLFRKEGQNVTLSCEQNLNHDAMYWYRQDPGQGLRLIYYSQIVNDFQKGDIAEGYSVSREKKESFPLTVTSAQKNPTAFYLCASSIGAGTSRYGYTFGSGTRLTVV.

The chain uses TRBV3-1 (or the pseudogene TRBV3-2) and TRBJ2-5; 8 bases line up with TRBD2. Trimming at V came to 3 bases and at J to 4 bases, leaving 7 bases not matched to a gene. The CDR3 is 15 residues long. Germline V CDR1 and CDR2: LGHDT, YNNKEL (reference sequence). The CDR3, as DNA: TGTGCCAGCAGCCACGGGAGGGGGTGGCGAGAGACCCAGTACTTC. It translates to CASSHGRGWRETQYF.